Below, 14 T cell receptor beta chains from the same sample are listed, as sequenced in a study of post-analysis software for immune sequencing data. The antigens these receptors bind are not known. Carried by the TCR beta cDNA libraries were unique molecular identifiers. MiXCR, run by TCRdb on the PCR reads, gives a single entry per CDR3 protein. The table includes around 700,000 distinct CDR3 sequences, 55% to 60% detected once. General study results and limits: In patients, about five TRBV segments were more frequent than in controls, with TRBV5-6, TRBV5-1 and TRBV20-1 among them.

The sequenced material came from blood. Source of these receptors: a girl aged 2 to 10 with multiple sclerosis.

The chain couples TRBV15 to TRBJ2-3, with D uncertain. There are 15 residues in the CDR3. Trimming removed 6 bases at V and 4 bases at J, with 17 bases between. Germline V gives CDR1 LNHNV, CDR2 YYDKDF (reference sequence). The CDR3 loop reads CATRPLNERADTQYF. The CDR3 DNA is TGTGCCACCAGACCTTTAAATGAGCGTGCAGATACGCAGTATTTT.

The V gene is TRBV14, the J gene TRBJ2-3; the match to TRBD1 covers 9 bases. Germline CDR1 reads SGHDN; CDR2 reads FVKESK. The CDR3 has 14 residues. Trimming took 3 bases from V and 4 from J; bases not matched to a gene: 2. The CDR3, as DNA: TGTGCCAGCAGCCAGGACAGGGGACCAGATACGCAGTATTTT. This translates into CASSQDRGPDTQYF.

V is TRBV20-1 and J is TRBJ1-1; D possibly corresponds to TRBD1 (5 bases). Looked up from germline, CDR1 is DFQATT and CDR2 is SNEGSKA (reference sequence). This CDR3 has 13 amino acids. The germline V and J ends were trimmed by 8 bases and 5 bases, with 18 bases remaining between them. The CDR3 nucleotides are TGCAGTACTAATCAGGGCGGAGGGACTGAAGCTTTCTTT. Its protein is CSTNQGGGTEAFF.

The rearrangement uses TRBV7-2 and TRBJ2-1; 9 bases align to TRBD2. CDR3 length: 14 residues. Germline loops: CDR1 SGHTA, CDR2 FQGNSA. V was clipped by 1 base and J by 7 bases; unmatched bases: 2. CDR3 DNA sequence: TGTGCCAGCAGCTTAGGGACTAGCGCTAATGAGCAGTTCTTC. Translation: CASSLGTSANEQFF.

The chain recombines TRBV5-1 with TRBJ2-2, with D unresolved. Trimming pared 0 bases from V and 0 bases from J, leaving 12 bases between. Germline lookup yields CDR1 SGHRS and CDR2 YFSETQ. The CDR3 length is 17 residues. This chain's CDR3 is CASSLDIAFANTGELFF. In nucleotides, the CDR3 is TGCGCCAGCAGCTTGGATATAGCCTTCGCGAACACCGGGGAGCTGTTTTTT. The full variable domain, in which reference TRBV5-1 and TRBJ2-2 provide the parts outside the CDR3, is KAGVTQTPRYLIKTRGQQVTLSCSPISGHRSVSWYQQTPGQGLQFLFEYFSETQRNKGNFPGRFSGRQFSNSRSEMNVSTLELGDSALYLCASSLDIAFANTGELFFGEGSRLTVL.

This sequence joins TRBV7-2 and TRBJ2-7, with D possibly TRBD2 on 5 matching bases. This CDR3 is 13 amino acids long. The germline CDR1 and CDR2 sequences are SGHTA and FQGNSA. Deletions cut 7 bases from V and 2 bases from J, with 12 bases between. The CDR3 sequence is CASIKTGAYEQYF. The CDR3 DNA is TGTGCCAGCATCAAGACCGGGGCCTACGAGCAGTACTTC.

This clonotype came up a few times. Sequence at one end of the junction differs from germline and may be a read error. CDR3 DNA: TGTGCCAACAGCTTAGGATCCGGGGACGGCTACACCTTC. It yields the protein CANSLGSGDGYTF. The chain employs TRBV7-9 and TRBJ1-2, with D maybe TRBD1 (5 bases). In germline, CDR1 is SEHNR, CDR2 FQNEAQ (reference sequence). The length of the CDR3 is 13 residues.

The chain combines TRBV29-1 with TRBJ1-5; unclear D gene. The CDR3 spans 13 residues. From germline, CDR1 is SQVTM and CDR2 ANQGSEA. The CDR3 is CSVRPFGGQPQHF. The CDR3, as DNA: TGCAGTGTCCGCCCCTTCGGCGGCCAGCCCCAGCATTTT.

This rearrangement joins TRBV12-3 or TRBV12-4 to TRBJ2-2, with unresolved D. The CDR3 is 14 amino acids. V was trimmed by 6 bases and J by 0 bases, leaving 8 bases between them. The CDR3 coding sequence is TGTGCCAGCAGCCCAGTCCCGAACACCGGGGAGCTGTTTTTT. This gives the protein CASSPVPNTGELFF.

On this clonotype itself: One end of the junction fails to match germline, which may point to a read error. This rearrangement joins TRBV7-9 to TRBJ2-1; 12 bases agree with TRBD2. Germline lookup yields CDR1 SEHNR and CDR2 FQNEAQ (reference sequence). The CDR3 is 15 residues long. The CDR3 nucleotides are TGTGCCAACAGCTCCCTAGCGGGGGGGCCCAATGAGCAGTTCTTC. It yields the protein CANSSLAGGPNEQFF. Complete variable domain (other parts from reference TRBV7-9 and TRBJ2-1): DTGVSQNPRHKITKRGQNVTFRCDPISEHNRLYWYRQTLGQGPEFLTYFQNEAQLEKSRLLSDRFSAERPKGSFSTLEIQRTEQGDSAMYLCANSSLAGGPNEQFFGPGTRLTVL.

V gene TRBV15 combines with J gene TRBJ2-1; D is undetermined. Trimming took 3 bases from V and 9 from J, leaving 18 bases between them. CDR1 and CDR2 from the germline V gene are LNHNV and YYDKDF (reference sequence). This CDR3 contains 15 residues. CDR3 in amino acids: CATSRALVGATEQFF. CDR3 coding DNA: TGTGCCACCAGCAGGGCCCTGGTCGGCGCCACTGAGCAGTTCTTC.

This clonotype was seen a few times. The rearrangement links TRBV20-1 to TRBJ2-1; D is perhaps TRBD1 or TRBD2 (7 bases each). V lost 4 bases and J 5 bases, leaving 18 bases between the germline ends. The CDR3 is 15 amino acids. In germline, CDR1 is DFQATT, CDR2 SNEGSKA (reference sequence). CDR3 loop: CSANLGGTDHNEQFF. The CDR3 coding sequence is TGCAGTGCTAATCTCGGGGGGACAGATCACAATGAGCAGTTCTTC.

The V call is TRBV20-1, the J call TRBJ2-7, with 9 bases that match TRBD2. Germline V gene data show CDR1 as DFQATT and CDR2 as SNEGSKA (reference sequence). This CDR3 region has 13 residues. V shed 1 base, J shed 3 bases, and the junction held 1 base outside the gene matches. The CDR3 region has the DNA TGCAGTGCTAGAGTTAGCGGGAGCTACGAGCAGTACTTC. Protein product: CSARVSGSYEQYF.

The chain couples TRBV12-3 or TRBV12-4 to TRBJ1-2; D unresolved. V was shortened by 0 bases and J by 8 bases, with 10 bases between the two germline ends. This CDR3 contains 13 residues. The CDR3: CASSLAGKVGYTF. As DNA, the CDR3 is TGTGCCAGCAGTTTAGCAGGAAAGGTCGGCTACACCTTC.